The clone carrying this T cell receptor beta chain was found many times. The antigen is unknown. This sample is drawn from a study of identical twins. It was template switching that added a universal primer site, and there were unique molecular identifiers on the cDNA. One entry per CDR3 protein, called by TCRdb with MiXCR from the 5' RACE reads. The sample includes 130,000 to 150,000 distinct CDR3 sequences, 3.5% of them seen just once. This CDR3 region has 14 residues. CDR1 and CDR2 (germline): SGHRS, YFSETQ. With 6 bases removed from V and 8 bases from J, the gap between germline ends came to 18 bases. Findings and caveats of the study: Invariant T cells like MAIT and iNKT could partly confound the zero-insertion analyses. The study based its conclusions on cross-sectional statistical analysis and did not follow the same donors.

The chain carries TRBV5-1 and TRBJ2-1; D ambiguous. The sample taken for sequencing was memory T cells sorted from blood. The origin of this receptor is a man aged 18 to 35 in good health. The CDR3 spells CASTPGPSSDEQFF. In DNA form, the CDR3 reads TGCGCCAGCACTCCGGGCCCGTCGTCCGATGAGCAGTTCTTC.